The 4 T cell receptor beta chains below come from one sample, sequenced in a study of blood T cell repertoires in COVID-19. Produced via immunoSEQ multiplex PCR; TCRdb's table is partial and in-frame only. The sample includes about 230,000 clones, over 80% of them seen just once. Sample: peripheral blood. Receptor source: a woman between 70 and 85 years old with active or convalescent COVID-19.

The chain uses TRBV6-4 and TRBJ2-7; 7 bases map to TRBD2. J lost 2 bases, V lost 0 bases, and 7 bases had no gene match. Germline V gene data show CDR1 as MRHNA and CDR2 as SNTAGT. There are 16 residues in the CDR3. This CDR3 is CASSDSKRGEAYEQYF. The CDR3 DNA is TGTGCCAGCAGTGACTCGAAGCGGGGAGAGGCCTACGAGCAGTACTTC.

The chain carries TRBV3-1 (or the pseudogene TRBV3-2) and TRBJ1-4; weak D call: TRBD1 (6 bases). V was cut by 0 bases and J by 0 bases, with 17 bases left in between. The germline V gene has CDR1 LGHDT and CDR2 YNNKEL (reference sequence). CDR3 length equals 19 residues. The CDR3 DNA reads TGTGCCAGCAGCCAAGATCATTCAGGGGCTATTGCAACTAATGAAAAACTGTTTTTT. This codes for CASSQDHSGAIATNEKLFF.

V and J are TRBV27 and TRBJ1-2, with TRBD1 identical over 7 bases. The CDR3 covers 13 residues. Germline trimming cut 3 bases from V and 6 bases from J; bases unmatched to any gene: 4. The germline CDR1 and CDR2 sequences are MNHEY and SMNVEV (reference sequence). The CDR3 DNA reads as TGTGCCAGCAGTTTGACAGGGACGGATGGCTACACCTTC. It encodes CASSLTGTDGYTF.

The CDR3 DNA sequence: TGTGCCAGCAGGGGGGGAGCGGGAGGCGACAATGAGCAGTTCTTC. Protein product: CASRGGAGGDNEQFF. This chain connects TRBV6-5 to TRBJ2-1, with 9 bases matching TRBD2. The CDR3 sequence is 15 residues long. Unmatched junction bases numbered 8, after V lost 6 bases and J lost 5 bases. Germline CDR1 and CDR2: MNHEY and SVGAGI.